Listed here is a single T cell receptor (beta chain). Its antigen is unknown. Distinct nucleotide sequences in the sample also encode this CDR3. This specimen belongs to a study of shared clonotypes between healthy human individuals. Study results and caveats: Unshared clonotypes carried lower generation probabilities than those common to all four donors. Naive subsets generally exceeded memory subsets in estimated richness. Blood was the only sampled material, and tissue repertoires likely differ.

The CDR3 runs to 14 residues. Trimming took off 2 bases at V and 0 bases at J, with 9 bases between the two ends. From germline, CDR1 is SGHRS and CDR2 YFSETQ. Naive CD8 isolation took CD45RO-negative cells positively selected for CCR7 and excluded terminally differentiated effector memory CD45RA+ cells. Authors' processing steps: Filtering differed for immunoSEQ, which gave only junction sequences without quality scores. Repertoires were generated with immunoSEQ multiplex PCR, while TCRdb's copy carries only in-frame clones and drops some. That table gives V, J and clone size, and the DNA gave D and trimming. This repertoire shows millions of clones, about 94% found once; its top ten account for 0.85% to 1.2%.

The sequence was collected from a man aged 18 to 35 in good health. What was sequenced was naive CD8+ T cells sorted from blood. The J gene is TRBJ2-7, the V gene TRBV5-1, with D maybe TRBD1 (6 bases). Here the CDR3 reads CASSLGQISYEQYF. CDR3 nucleotide sequence: TGCGCCAGCAGCTTAGGACAGATCTCCTACGAGCAGTACTTC.